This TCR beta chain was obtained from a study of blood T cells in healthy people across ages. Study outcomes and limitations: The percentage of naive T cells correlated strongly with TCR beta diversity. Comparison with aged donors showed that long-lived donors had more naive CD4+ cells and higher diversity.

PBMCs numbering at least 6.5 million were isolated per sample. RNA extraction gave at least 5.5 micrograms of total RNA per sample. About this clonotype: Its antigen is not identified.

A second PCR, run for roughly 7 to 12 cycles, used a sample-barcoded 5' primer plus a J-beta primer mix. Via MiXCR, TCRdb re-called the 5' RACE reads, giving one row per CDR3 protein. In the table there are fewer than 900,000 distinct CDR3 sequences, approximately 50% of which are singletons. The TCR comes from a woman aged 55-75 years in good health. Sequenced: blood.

The CDR3 sequence: CSARDGGDAKNIQYF. DNA for the CDR3: TGCAGTGCTAGAGATGGGGGGGACGCCAAAAACATTCAGTACTTC. The V call is TRBV20-1, the J call TRBJ2-4; TRBD2 matches at 7 bases. V shed 0 bases and J 1 base; nucleotides not matched to a gene: 3. The CDR3 is 15 amino acids. Germline V lookup: CDR1 DFQATT, CDR2 SNEGSKA (reference sequence).